The present T cell receptor (beta chain) was sequenced within a study of tumor and adjacent non-tumor tissue in lung cancer. Overall study: The cohort had about 12 adenocarcinoma, 2 squamous cell and 1 small cell patients. Patients were aged about 31 to 76, fewer than twelve men and 4 to 6 women, stage I to III.

Three rounds of nested PCR, following a modified ARM-PCR protocol, produced the TCRbeta library. TCRdb independently ran MiXCR on the multiplex PCR reads; one entry per CDR3 protein. The sample holds about 80,000 distinct CDR3 sequences, 72% seen once. No cell sorting was done before RNA was extracted from the tissue. Overall study findings and caveats: Compared with tumor, normal lung showed significantly lower TCR diversity.

Note on this clonotype: Its target is unknown.

This CDR3 contains 12 residues. Trimming took 8 bases from V and 6 from J, leaving 17 bases between them. Germline V lookup: CDR1 DFQATT, CDR2 SNEGSKA (reference sequence). This sequence joins TRBV20-1 and TRBJ2-7; D ambiguous. The TCR originated in a woman in her 40s with non-small cell lung cancer. Sample: lung tumor tissue. CDR3 protein: CSTPTMGTEQYF. Written as DNA, the CDR3 is TGCAGTACTCCCACTATGGGAACCGAGCAGTACTTC.